This T cell receptor (beta chain) originates from a study of cytomegalovirus exposure and HLA in healthy donors. General observations from the study: Cytomegalovirus association was assigned to approximately 160 TCR beta chains.

The PCR was carried out with 60 Vbeta primers and 13 Jbeta primers. TCRdb's table, derived via immunoSEQ multiplex PCR, lists solely in-frame clones and lacks some. The repertoire holds some 150,000 clones, with 55% to 75% as singletons. Trimming left V 5 bases short and J 9 bases short, with 14 bases between. This CDR3 has 13 residues. Germline assignment: CDR1 LNHDA and CDR2 SQIVND (reference sequence). This clone was observed once. The target antigen is unknown. The rearrangement links TRBV19 to TRBJ2-1; D might be TRBD2 (7 bases). This receptor was taken from a human donor in good health. Source material: PBMCs. The CDR3 DNA reads TGTGCCAGTAGTTCCGGGGGGCCGGTTGAGCAGTTCTTC. Translated, it gives CASSSGGPVEQFF.